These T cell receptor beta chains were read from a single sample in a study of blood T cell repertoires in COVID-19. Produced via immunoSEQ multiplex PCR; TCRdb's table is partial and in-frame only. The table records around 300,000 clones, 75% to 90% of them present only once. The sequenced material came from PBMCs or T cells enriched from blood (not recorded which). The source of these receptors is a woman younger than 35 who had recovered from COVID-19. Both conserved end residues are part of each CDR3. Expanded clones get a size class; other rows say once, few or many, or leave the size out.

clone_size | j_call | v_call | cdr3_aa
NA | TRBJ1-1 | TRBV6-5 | CASRLQGNTEAFF
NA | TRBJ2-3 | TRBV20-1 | CSASSLKTPTDTQYF
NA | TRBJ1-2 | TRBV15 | CATSRGGLQGISYGYTF
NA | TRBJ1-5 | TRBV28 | CASSPPGGMSNQPQHF
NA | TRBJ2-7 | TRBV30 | CAWNRGNEQYF
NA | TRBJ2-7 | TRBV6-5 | CASSSGGEIDEQYF
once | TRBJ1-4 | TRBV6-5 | CASEDRVEGEKLFF
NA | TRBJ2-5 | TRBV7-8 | CASSGTGGEETQYF
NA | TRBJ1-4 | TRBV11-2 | CASSLVPVPAGGLLF
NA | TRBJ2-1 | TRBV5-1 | CASSSVGQGPGNEQFF
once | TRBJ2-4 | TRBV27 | CASSLGQAAAKNIQYF
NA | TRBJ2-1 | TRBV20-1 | CSASKLRGSYNEQFF
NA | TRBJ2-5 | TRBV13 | CASSQGQGGRETQYF
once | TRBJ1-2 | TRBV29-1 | CSVEPTGGRNGYTF
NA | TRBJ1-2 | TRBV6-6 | CASSGRTGANYGYTF
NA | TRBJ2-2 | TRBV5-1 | CASSSGKQIRNTGELFF
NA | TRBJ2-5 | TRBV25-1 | CASSDFFLHQETQYF
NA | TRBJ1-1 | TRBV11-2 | CASSLSGTEAFF
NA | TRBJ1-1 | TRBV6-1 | CASSELDGTGNTEAFF
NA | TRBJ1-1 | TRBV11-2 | CASSSDSGVGAFF
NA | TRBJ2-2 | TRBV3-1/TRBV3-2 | CASSQVSSGSYTGELFF
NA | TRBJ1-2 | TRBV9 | CASSVGQGGLDGYTF
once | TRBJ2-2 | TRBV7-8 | CASSLAPGTGELFF
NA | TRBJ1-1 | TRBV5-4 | CASSLGGGNTEAFF
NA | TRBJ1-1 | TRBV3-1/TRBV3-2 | CASSQDQGYAFF
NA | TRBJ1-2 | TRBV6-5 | CASSYSGQGGYGYTF
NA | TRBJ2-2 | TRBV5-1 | CASSLWADTGELFF
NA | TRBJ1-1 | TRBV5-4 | CASSFGAGFREGTEAFF
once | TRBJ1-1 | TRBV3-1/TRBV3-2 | CASSLTLDTEAFF
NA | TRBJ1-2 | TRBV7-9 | CASSNTGYGYTF
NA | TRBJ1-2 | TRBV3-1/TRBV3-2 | CASSQGDSSGHGYTF
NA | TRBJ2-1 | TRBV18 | CASSPLGQGRHGEQFF